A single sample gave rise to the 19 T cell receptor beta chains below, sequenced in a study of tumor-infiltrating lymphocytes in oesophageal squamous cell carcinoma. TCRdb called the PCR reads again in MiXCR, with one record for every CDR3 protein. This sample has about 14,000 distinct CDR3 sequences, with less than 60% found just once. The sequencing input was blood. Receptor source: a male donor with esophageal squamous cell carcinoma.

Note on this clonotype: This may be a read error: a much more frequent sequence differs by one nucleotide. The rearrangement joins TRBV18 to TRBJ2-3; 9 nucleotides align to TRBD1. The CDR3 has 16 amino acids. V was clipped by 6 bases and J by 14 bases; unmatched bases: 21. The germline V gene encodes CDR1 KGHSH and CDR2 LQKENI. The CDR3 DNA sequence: TGTGCCAGCTCCCCTCGGACAGGGGTTAACACCGGGGAGCTGTATTTT. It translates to CASSPRTGVNTGELYF.

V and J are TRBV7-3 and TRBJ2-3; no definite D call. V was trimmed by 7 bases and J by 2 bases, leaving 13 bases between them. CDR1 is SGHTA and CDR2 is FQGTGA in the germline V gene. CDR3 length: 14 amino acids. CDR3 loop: CASNLQTTTDTQYF. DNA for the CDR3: TGTGCCAGCAACCTACAGACCACCACAGATACGCAGTATTTT.

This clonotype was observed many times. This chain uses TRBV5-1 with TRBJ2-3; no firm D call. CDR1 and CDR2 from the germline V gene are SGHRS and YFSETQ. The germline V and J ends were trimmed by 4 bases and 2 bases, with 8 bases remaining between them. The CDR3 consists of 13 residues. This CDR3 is CASSPRPTDTQYF. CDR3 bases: TGCGCCAGCAGCCCCAGGCCCACAGATACGCAGTATTTT.

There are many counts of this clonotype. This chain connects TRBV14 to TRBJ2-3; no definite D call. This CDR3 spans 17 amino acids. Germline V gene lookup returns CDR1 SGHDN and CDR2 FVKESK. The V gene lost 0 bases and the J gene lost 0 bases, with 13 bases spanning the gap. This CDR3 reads CASSQDPATSSTDTQYF. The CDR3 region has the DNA TGTGCCAGCAGCCAAGATCCGGCCACCTCTAGCACAGATACGCAGTATTTT.

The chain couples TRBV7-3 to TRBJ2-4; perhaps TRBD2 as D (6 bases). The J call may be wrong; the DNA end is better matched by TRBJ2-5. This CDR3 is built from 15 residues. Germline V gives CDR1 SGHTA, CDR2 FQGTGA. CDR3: CASSFQGGGGETQYF. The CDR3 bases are TGTGCCAGCAGCTTTCAGGGAGGCGGAGGGGAGACCCAGTACTTC.

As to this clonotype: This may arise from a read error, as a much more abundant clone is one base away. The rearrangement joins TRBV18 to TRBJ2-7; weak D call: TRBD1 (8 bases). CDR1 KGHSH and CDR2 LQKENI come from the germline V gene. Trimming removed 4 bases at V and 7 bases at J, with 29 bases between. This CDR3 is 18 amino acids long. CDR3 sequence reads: CASSLSTGGGSSYNEQYF. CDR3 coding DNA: TGTGCCAGCTCACTGAGTACAGGGGGAGGGAGCTCCTACAATGAGCAGTACTTC.

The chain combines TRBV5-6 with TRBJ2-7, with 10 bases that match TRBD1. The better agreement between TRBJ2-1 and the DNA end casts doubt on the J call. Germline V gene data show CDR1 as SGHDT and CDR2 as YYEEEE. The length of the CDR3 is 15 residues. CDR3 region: CASSLRGQGIWEQFF. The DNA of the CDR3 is TGTGCCAGCAGCTTGAGGGGACAGGGGATTTGGGAGCAGTTCTTC.

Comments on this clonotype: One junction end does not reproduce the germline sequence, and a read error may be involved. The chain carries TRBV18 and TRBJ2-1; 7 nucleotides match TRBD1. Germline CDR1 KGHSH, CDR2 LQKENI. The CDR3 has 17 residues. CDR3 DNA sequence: TGTGCCAGCTCAAGTGGGACAGTAGATGCCTATAATTCACCCCTCCACTTC. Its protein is CASSSGTVDAYNSPLHF.

The CDR3: CASSQGSSSYNEQFF. In nucleotides, the CDR3 is TGCGCCAGCAGCCAAGGTAGCAGCTCCTACAATGAGCAGTTCTTC. The chain is built from TRBV4-1 and TRBJ2-1, with D hard to call. CDR1 and CDR2 from the germline V gene are MGHRA and YSYEKL. The CDR3 is made up of 15 amino acids. The V and J ends lost 1 base and 0 bases respectively, with 7 bases between them.

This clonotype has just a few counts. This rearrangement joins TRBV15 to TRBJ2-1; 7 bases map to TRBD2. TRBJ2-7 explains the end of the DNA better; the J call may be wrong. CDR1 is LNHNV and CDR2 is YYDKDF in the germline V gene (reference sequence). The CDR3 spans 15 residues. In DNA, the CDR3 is TGTGCCACCAGCAGGGGGTCTAGCGGAGACAATGAGCAGTACTTC. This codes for CATSRGSSGDNEQYF.

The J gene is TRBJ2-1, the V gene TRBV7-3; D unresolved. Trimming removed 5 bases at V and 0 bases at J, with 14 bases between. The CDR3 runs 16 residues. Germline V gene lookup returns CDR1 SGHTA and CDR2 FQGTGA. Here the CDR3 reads CASSPSVVSSYNEQFF. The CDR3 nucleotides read TGTGCCAGCAGCCCATCGGTTGTGAGCTCCTACAATGAGCAGTTCTTC.

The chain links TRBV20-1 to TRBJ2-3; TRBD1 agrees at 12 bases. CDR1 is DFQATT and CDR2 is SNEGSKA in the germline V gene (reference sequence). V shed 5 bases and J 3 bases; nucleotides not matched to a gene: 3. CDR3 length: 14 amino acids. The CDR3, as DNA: TGCAGTGCTGAGGGACAGGGGGCTACAGATACGCAGTATTTT. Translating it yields CSAEGQGATDTQYF.

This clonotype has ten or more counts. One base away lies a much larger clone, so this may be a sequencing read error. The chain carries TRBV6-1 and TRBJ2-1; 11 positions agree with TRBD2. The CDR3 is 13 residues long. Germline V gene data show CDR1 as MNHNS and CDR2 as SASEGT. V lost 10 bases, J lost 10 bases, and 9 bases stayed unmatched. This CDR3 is CAIQTSGTYEQFF. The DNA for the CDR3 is TGTGCCATCCAGACTAGCGGGACGTACGAGCAGTTCTTC.

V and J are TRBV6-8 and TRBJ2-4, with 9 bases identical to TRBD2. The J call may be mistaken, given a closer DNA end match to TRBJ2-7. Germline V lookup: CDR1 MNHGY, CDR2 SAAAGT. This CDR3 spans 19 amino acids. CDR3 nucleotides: TGTGCCAGCAGTTACTCGAGGGGGGGCGAGGCGGGAGGGCCCAACGAGCAGTACTTC. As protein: CASSYSRGGEAGGPNEQYF.

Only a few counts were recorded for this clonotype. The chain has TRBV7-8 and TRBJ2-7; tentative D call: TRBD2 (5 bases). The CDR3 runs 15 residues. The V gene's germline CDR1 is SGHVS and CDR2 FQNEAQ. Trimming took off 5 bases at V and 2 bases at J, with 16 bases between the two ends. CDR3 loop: CASSPRTVGAYEQYF. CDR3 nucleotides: TGTGCCAGCAGCCCGAGGACGGTGGGAGCCTACGAGCAGTACTTC.

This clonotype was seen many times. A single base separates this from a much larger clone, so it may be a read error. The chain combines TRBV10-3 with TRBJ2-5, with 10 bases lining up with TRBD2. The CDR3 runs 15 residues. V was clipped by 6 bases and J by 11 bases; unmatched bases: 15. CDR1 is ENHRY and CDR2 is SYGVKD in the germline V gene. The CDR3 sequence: CAIRGLAGDQDEQYF. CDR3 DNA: TGTGCCATCAGGGGCCTAGCGGGAGATCAGGATGAGCAGTACTTC.

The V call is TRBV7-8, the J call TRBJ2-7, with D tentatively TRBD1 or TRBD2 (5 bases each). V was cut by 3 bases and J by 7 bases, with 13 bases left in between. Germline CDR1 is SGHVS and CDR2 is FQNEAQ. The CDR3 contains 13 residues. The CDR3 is CASSLSQGAEQYF. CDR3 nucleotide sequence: TGTGCCAGCAGCTTGAGCCAGGGAGCGGAGCAGTACTTC.

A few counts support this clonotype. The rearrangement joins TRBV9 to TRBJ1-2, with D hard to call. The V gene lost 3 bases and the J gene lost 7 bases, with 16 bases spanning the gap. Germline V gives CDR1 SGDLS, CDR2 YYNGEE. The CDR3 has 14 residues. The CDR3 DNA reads TGTGCCAGCAGCGCCCTCTTGGAGGGTAGTGGCTACACCTTC. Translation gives CASSALLEGSGYTF.

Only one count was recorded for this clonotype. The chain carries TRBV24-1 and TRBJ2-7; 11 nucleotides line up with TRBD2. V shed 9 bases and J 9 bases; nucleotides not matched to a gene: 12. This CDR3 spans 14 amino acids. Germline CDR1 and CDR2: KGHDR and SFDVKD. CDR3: CATRGLAETDTQYF. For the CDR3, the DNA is TGTGCCACCCGGGGACTAGCGGAGACAGATACGCAGTACTTC.